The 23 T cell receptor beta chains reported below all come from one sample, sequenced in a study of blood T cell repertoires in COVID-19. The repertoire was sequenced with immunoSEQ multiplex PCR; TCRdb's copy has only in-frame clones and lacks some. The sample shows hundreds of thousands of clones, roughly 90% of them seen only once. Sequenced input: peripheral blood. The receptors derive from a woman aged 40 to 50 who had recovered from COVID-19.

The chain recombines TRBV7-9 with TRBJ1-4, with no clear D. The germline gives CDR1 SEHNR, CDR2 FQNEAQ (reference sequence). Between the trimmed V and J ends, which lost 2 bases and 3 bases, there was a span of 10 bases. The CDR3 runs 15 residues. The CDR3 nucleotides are TGTGCCAGCAGCTTAAATCGGCAGGCTAATGAAAAACTGTTTTTT. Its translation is CASSLNRQANEKLFF. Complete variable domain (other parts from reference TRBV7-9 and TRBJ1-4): DTGVSQNPRHKITKRGQNVTFRCDPISEHNRLYWYRQTLGQGPEFLTYFQNEAQLEKSRLLSDRFSAERPKGSFSTLEIQRTEQGDSAMYLCASSLNRQANEKLFFGSGTQLSVL.

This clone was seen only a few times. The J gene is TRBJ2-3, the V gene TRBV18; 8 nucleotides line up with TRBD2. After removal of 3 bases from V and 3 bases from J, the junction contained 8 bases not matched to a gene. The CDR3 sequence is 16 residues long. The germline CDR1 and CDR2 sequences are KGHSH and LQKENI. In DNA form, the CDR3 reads TGTGCCAGCTCACCTTACGGGACTAGTGGGACAGATACGCAGTATTTT. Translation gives CASSPYGTSGTDTQYF.

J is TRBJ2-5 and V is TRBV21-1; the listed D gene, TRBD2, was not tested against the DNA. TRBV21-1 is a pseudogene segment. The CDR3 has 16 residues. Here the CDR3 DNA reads TGTGCCAGCAGCAAAATTTTGAGGGGGGGAAGGGAGACCCAGTACTTC. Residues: CASSKILRGGRETQYF.

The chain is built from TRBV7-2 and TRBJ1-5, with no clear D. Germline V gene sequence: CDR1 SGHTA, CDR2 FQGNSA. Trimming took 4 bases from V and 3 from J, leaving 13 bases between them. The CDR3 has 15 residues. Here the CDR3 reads CASSYDMGFNQPQHF. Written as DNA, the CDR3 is TGTGCCAGCAGCTACGACATGGGCTTCAATCAGCCCCAGCATTTT. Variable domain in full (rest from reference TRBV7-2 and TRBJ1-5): GAGVSQSPSNKVTEKGKDVELRCDPISGHTALYWYRQSLGQGLEFLIYFQGNSAPDKSGLPSDRFSAERTGGSVSTLTIQRTQQEDSAVYLCASSYDMGFNQPQHFGDGTRLSIL.

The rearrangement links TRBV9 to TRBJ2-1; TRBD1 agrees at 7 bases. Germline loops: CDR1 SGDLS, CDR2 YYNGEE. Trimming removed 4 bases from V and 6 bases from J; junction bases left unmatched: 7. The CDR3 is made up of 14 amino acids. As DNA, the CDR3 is TGTGCCAGCAGCCCCGAGGGGGCAGGCAATGAGCAGTTCTTC. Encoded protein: CASSPEGAGNEQFF.

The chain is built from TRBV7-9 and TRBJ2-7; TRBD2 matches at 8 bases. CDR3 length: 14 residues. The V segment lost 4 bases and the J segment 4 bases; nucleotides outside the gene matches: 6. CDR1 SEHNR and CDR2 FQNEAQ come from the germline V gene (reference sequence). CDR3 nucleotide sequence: TGTGCCAGCAGCTCCGGGACTAGGGTTTACGAGCAGTACTTC. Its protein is CASSSGTRVYEQYF.

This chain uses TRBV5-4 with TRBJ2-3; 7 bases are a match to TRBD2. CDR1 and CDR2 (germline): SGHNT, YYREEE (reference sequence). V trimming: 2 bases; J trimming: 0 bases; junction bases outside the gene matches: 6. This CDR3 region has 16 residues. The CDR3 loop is CASSFGGGESTDTQYF. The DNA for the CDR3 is TGTGCCAGCAGCTTCGGCGGGGGAGAGAGCACAGATACGCAGTATTTT.

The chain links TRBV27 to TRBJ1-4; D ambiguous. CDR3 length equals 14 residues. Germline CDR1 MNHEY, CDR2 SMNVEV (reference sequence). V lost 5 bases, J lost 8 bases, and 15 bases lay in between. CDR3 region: CASSPGWRNEKLFF. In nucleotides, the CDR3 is TGTGCCAGCAGTCCCGGGTGGCGTAACGAAAAACTGTTTTTT.

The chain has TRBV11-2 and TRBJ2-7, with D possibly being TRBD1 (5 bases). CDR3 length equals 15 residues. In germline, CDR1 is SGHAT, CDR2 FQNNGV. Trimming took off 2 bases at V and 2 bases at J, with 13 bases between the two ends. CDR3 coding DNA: TGTGCCAGCAGCTTAAATACAGGTCCGCCCTACGAGCAGTACTTC. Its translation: CASSLNTGPPYEQYF.

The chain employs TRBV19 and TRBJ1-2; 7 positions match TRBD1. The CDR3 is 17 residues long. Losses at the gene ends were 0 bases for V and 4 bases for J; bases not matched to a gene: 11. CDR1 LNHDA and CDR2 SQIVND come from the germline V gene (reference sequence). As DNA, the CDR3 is TGTGCCAGTAGTATAGATCAGACAGGGCCTACGAGCTATGGCTACACCTTC. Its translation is CASSIDQTGPTSYGYTF.

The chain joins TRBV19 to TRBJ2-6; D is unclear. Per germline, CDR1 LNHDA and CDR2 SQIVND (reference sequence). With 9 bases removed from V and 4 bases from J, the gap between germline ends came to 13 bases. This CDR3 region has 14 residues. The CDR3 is CASRLDFGANVLTF. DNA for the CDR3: TGTGCCAGCAGACTTGACTTCGGGGCCAACGTCCTGACTTTC.

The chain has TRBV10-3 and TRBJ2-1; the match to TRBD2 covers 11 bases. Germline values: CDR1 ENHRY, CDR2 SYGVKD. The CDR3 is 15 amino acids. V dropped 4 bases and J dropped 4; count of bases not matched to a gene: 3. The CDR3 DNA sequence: TGTGCCATCAGTGCCCCTAGCGGGAGGTACAATGAGCAGTTCTTC. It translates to CAISAPSGRYNEQFF.

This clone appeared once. The CDR3 DNA is TGTGCCAGCAGTCCAGACAGGAGATCGAACACCGGGGAGCTGTTTTTT. Protein product: CASSPDRRSNTGELFF. The chain recombines TRBV2 with TRBJ2-2; a weak D match, TRBD1 (6 bases). Deletions cut 5 bases from V and 0 bases from J, with 13 bases between. This CDR3 contains 16 residues. Per germline, CDR1 SNHLY and CDR2 FYNNEI.

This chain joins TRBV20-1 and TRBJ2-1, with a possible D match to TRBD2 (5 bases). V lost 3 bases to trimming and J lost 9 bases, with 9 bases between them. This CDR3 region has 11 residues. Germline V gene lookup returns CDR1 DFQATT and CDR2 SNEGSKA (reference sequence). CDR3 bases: TGCAGTGCTAGCCCCCGGGGTGAGCAGTTCTTC. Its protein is CSASPRGEQFF.

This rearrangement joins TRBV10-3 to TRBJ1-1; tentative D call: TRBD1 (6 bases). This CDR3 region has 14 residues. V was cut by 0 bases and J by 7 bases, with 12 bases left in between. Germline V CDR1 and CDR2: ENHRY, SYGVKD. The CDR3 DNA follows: TGTGCCATCAGTGAGTCGAACAGGGTGAATGAAGCTTTCTTT. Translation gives CAISESNRVNEAFF.

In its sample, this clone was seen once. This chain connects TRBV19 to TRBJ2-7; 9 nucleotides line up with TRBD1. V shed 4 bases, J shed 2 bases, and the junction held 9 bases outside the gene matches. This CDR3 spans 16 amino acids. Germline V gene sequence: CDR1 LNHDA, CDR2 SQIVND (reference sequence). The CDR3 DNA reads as TGTGCCAGTAGTAACTGGGCACAGGGGGCTACCTACGAGCAGTACTTC. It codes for CASSNWAQGATYEQYF.

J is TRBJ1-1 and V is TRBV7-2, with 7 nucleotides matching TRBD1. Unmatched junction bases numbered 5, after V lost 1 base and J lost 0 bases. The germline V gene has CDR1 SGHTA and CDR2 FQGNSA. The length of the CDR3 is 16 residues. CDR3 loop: CASSLGSGGMNTEAFF. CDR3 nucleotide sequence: TGTGCCAGCAGCTTAGGGTCAGGGGGTATGAACACTGAAGCTTTCTTT. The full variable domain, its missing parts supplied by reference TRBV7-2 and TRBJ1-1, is GAGVSQSPSNKVTEKGKDVELRCDPISGHTALYWYRQSLGQGLEFLIYFQGNSAPDKSGLPSDRFSAERTGGSVSTLTIQRTQQEDSAVYLCASSLGSGGMNTEAFFGQGTRLTVV.

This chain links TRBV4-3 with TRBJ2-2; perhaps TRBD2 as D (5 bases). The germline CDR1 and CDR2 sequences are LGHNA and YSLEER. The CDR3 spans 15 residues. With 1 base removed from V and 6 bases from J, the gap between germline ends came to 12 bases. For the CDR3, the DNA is TGCGCCAGCAGCCAAGGGCAGACGAGGGCCGGGGAGCTGTTTTTT. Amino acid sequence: CASSQGQTRAGELFF.

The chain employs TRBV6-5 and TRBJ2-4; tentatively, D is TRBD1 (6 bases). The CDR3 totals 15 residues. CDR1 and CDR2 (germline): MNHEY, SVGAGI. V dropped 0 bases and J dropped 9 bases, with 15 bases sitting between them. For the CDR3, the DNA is TGTGCCAGCAGTTACTCGTCAGGGGTGGGCGGCATTCAGTACTTC. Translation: CASSYSSGVGGIQYF.

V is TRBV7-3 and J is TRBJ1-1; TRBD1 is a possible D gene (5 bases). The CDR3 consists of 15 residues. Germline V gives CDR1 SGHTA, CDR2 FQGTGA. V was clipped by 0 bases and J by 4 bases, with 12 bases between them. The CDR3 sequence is CASSLTAGKGTEAFF. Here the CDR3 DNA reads TGTGCCAGCAGCTTAACGGCAGGGAAGGGCACTGAAGCTTTCTTT.

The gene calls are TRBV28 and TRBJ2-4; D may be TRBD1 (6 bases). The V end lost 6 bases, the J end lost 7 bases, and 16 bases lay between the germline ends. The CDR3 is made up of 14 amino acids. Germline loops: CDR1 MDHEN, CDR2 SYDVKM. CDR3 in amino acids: CASSPHREVNIQYF. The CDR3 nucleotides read TGTGCCAGCAGCCCACACAGGGAAGTGAACATTCAGTACTTC.

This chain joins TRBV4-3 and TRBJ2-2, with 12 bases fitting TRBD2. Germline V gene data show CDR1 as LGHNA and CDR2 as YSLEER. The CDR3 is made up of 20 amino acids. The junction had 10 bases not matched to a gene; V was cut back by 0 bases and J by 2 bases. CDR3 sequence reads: CASSQDKLASGRVNTGELFF. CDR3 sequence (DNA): TGCGCCAGCAGCCAAGATAAATTGGCTAGCGGGAGGGTTAACACCGGGGAGCTGTTTTTT.

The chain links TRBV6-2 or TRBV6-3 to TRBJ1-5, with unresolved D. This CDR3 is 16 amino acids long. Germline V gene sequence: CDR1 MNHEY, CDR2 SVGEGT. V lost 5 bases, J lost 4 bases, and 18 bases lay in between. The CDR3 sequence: CASSAGGVRINQPQHF. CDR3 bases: TGTGCCAGCAGTGCCGGAGGCGTACGAATTAATCAGCCCCAGCATTTT.